The 13 T cell receptor beta chains below come from one sample, sequenced in a study of blood T cell repertoires in COVID-19. This table comes from immunoSEQ multiplex PCR, and its TCRdb copy is limited to in-frame clones, with some not included. This sample has roughly 80,000 clones, with around 88% found just once. The material sequenced was peripheral blood. Receptors originate from a woman older than 75 with acute or convalescent COVID-19.

This clone was seen a single time. This sequence joins TRBV6-5 and TRBJ2-2; 7 positions agree with TRBD2. Losses at the gene ends were 4 bases for V and 7 bases for J; bases not matched to a gene: 6. CDR1 MNHEY and CDR2 SVGAGI come from the germline V gene. This CDR3 has 14 residues. The CDR3 sequence is CASSFGGLGGELFF. CDR3 nucleotide sequence: TGTGCCAGCAGTTTCGGGGGGTTAGGCGGGGAGCTGTTTTTT.

The rearrangement joins TRBV7-2 to TRBJ2-4, with 7 bases that match TRBD1. Germline V CDR1 and CDR2: SGHTA, FQGNSA. CDR3 length: 14 residues. V lost 3 bases and J lost 7; bases outside the gene matches: 6. The CDR3 reads CASSFGTASNIQYF. The CDR3 DNA is TGTGCCAGCAGCTTTGGGACAGCTTCGAACATTCAGTACTTC.

This clone was seen only a few times. V usage is TRBV28 and J usage is TRBJ2-3; 9 bases line up with TRBD2. This CDR3 region has 16 residues. V shed 8 bases, J shed 0 bases, and the junction held 9 bases outside the gene matches. Germline V CDR1 and CDR2: MDHEN, SYDVKM. The CDR3 loop reads CASPAGGASSTDTQYF. The CDR3 bases are TGTGCCAGCCCCGCGGGGGGGGCCTCTAGCACAGATACGCAGTATTTT.

The CDR3 nucleotides are TGTGCCAGCAGCTTGGCCATGTCCTACGAGCAGTACTTC. Its translation is CASSLAMSYEQYF. This chain joins TRBV5-5 and TRBJ2-7, with D uncertain. From germline, CDR1 is SGHKS and CDR2 YYEKEE (reference sequence). This CDR3 is built from 13 residues. Trimming removed 0 bases from V and 1 base from J, with 5 bases in between.

This chain joins TRBV10-1 and TRBJ1-1; 8 bases match TRBD1. V gave up 3 bases and J gave up 1 base; unmatched junction bases: 7. The CDR3 length is 16 residues. Germline V gene lookup returns CDR1 WNHNN and CDR2 SYGVQD (reference sequence). CDR3: CASSDRSGTGNTEAFF. DNA for the CDR3: TGCGCCAGCAGTGACCGCTCCGGGACAGGGAACACTGAAGCTTTCTTT.

V is TRBV7-2 and J is TRBJ1-2, with 11 bases lining up with TRBD1. The CDR3 runs to 15 residues. From germline, CDR1 is SGHTA and CDR2 FQGNSA. The J segment lost 8 bases and the V segment lost 2 bases, leaving 7 bases of the junction unmatched. The CDR3 DNA is TGTGCCAGCAGCTTATTTGTTTGGGACAGGGGGGGCTACACCTTC. It specifies CASSLFVWDRGGYTF.

The chain recombines TRBV7-9 with TRBJ2-3; TRBD2 agrees at 11 bases. This CDR3 region has 16 residues. Germline V gene data show CDR1 as SEHNR and CDR2 as FQNEAQ (reference sequence). V lost 5 bases and J lost 2; bases outside the gene matches: 6. The DNA of the CDR3 is TGTGCCAGCAGCCGGCAGACTAGCGGGGTCACAGATACGCAGTATTTT. This encodes CASSRQTSGVTDTQYF.

The chain links TRBV2 to TRBJ1-5; TRBD1 matches 7 bases. CDR3 length: 15 amino acids. With 6 bases clipped from V and 0 bases from J, the junction kept 5 bases outside the gene matches. CDR1 and CDR2 from the germline V gene are SNHLY and FYNNEI. As DNA, the CDR3 is TGTGCCAGCAGCCCAGGGACAGATAGCAATCAGCCCCAGCATTTT. It encodes CASSPGTDSNQPQHF.

This chain uses TRBV9 with TRBJ2-2, with D possibly TRBD1 on 6 matching bases. Trimming took off 0 bases at V and 6 bases at J, with 9 bases between the two ends. The CDR3 consists of 14 residues. Germline assignment: CDR1 SGDLS and CDR2 YYNGEE. DNA of the CDR3: TGTGCCAGCAGCGTAGTTGGGGGCCCCGGGGAGCTGTTTTTT. Translating gives CASSVVGGPGELFF.

The chain carries TRBV6-6 and TRBJ1-1; a weak D match, TRBD1 (6 bases). Trimming cost V 7 bases and J 1 base, with 16 bases left between them. The CDR3 covers 15 residues. Germline loops: CDR1 MNHNY, CDR2 SVGAGI (reference sequence). This CDR3 reads CASTPPGGKNTEAFF. The DNA for the CDR3 is TGTGCCAGCACCCCCCCGGGGGGCAAGAACACTGAAGCTTTCTTT.

The chain uses TRBV5-6 and TRBJ1-6; TRBD1 matches 9 bases. From germline, CDR1 is SGHDT and CDR2 YYEEEE. Unmatched junction bases numbered 5, after V lost 1 base and J lost 9 bases. The CDR3 has 15 amino acids. The CDR3 loop is CASSLRGTGISPLHF. The DNA for the CDR3 is TGTGCCAGCAGCTTGAGGGGGACAGGGATTTCACCCCTCCACTTT.

The genes are TRBV14 and TRBJ1-2, with TRBD1 matching 9 bases. The germline V gene encodes CDR1 SGHDN and CDR2 FVKESK. After removal of 3 bases from V and 3 bases from J, the junction contained 11 bases not matched to a gene. The CDR3 length is 17 residues. The CDR3 DNA reads TGTGCCAGCAGCCACCCATTCTACAGGGGGCCGGACTATGGCTACACCTTC. Translating it yields CASSHPFYRGPDYGYTF. The variable domain in full, completed from reference TRBV14 and TRBJ1-2, reads EAGVTQFPSHSVIEKGQTVTLRCDPISGHDNLYWYRRVMGKEIKFLLHFVKESKQDESGMPNNRFLAERTGGTYSTLKVQPAELEDSGVYFCASSHPFYRGPDYGYTFGSGTRLTVV.

The chain uses TRBV6-5 and TRBJ2-1, with 8 bases lining up with TRBD2. Trimming took 6 bases from V and 5 from J; bases not matched to a gene: 6. This CDR3 comprises 14 residues. CDR1 and CDR2 (germline): MNHEY, SVGAGI. The CDR3 coding sequence is TGTGCCAGCAGGAGCGGGAGTAAGGACAATGAGCAGTTCTTC. It yields the protein CASRSGSKDNEQFF.